The 15 T cell receptor beta chains given below trace back to one sample, sequenced in a study of tissue T cells after allogeneic stem cell transplantation. The assay was immunoSEQ multiplex PCR, and TCRdb's table has in-frame clones only and misses some. The sample contains around 8,000 clones, under 55% of which appear only once. The time point is: mouse harvest day 7 after allogeneic transplant. The graft held 10^6 splenic CD5+ T cells and 10^7 T-cell-depleted bone marrow cells. The sequencing sample was made of gut tissue. Receptors originate from a female BALB/c mouse given C57BL/6 T cells with graft-versus-host disease after an allogeneic hematopoietic cell transplant.

Of note for this clone: The listed genes are named as in mouse. The read is 1 residue too short to cover the CDR3 end, so that end is filled in from the germline J gene. V gene TRBV26 combines with J gene TRBJ1-3; D is possibly TRBD1 (5 bases). V lost 6 bases and J lost 0, with 9 bases in between. This CDR3 is built from 14 residues. Germline CDR1 is KGHPV and CDR2 is FQNQEV (reference sequence). The covered CDR3 bases are TGTGCCAGCAGAAGGACATTTTCTGGAAATACGCTCTAT. Translating it yields CASRRTFSGNTLY. In full, the CDR3 is CASRRTFSGNTLYF.

As for this clone: Gene labels here are mouse ones. The CDR3 reads CSSSQRPNTEVFF. The CDR3 DNA, read in part, is TGCTCCAGCAGTCAAAGACCAAACACAGAAGTCTTC. The gene calls are TRBV23 and TRBJ1-1. Read coverage stops 1 residue before the CDR3 terminus; the germline J gene supplies the remainder. Germline V gene sequence: CDR1 KGHTA, CDR2 FQNQQP. This CDR3 region has 13 residues.

About this clone itself: Germline and genes: mouse. Read coverage stops 1 residue before the CDR3 terminus; the germline J gene supplies the remainder. The V and J genes are TRBV26 and TRBJ1-1, with 7 bases that match TRBD1. The trim removed 2 bases at V and 1 base at J, leaving 1 base unmatched. This CDR3 is built from 14 residues. CDR1 is KGHPV and CDR2 is FQNQEV in the germline V gene (reference sequence). CDR3 sequence reads: CASSLAGGNTEVFF. CDR3 bases read: TGTGCCAGCAGTCTGGCAGGGGGAAACACAGAAGTCTTC.

Regarding this clone: The listed genes are named as in mouse. The CDR3 is cut off 1 residue early in the read; its end comes from the germline J gene. This chain joins TRBV5 and TRBJ2-4, with TRBD2 matching 14 bases. Germline V CDR1 and CDR2: LGHNA, YNLKQL (reference sequence). The CDR3 runs to 17 residues. Germline trimming cut 4 bases from V and 0 bases from J; bases unmatched to any gene: 3. The chain's CDR3 is CASSRDWGGDSQNTLYF. Partial CDR3 DNA: TGTGCCAGCAGCCGGGACTGGGGGGGCGACAGTCAAAACACCTTGTAC.

This clone is classed as medium-sized. Gene names and germline match the mouse. The read finishes 1 residue shy of the CDR3 end, and the germline J gene is used to complete it. This sequence joins TRBV31 and TRBJ2-7; D gene ambiguous. Germline V gene sequence: CDR1 GKSSPN, CDR2 SITVG. This CDR3 region has 11 residues. V was trimmed by 4 bases and J by 3 bases, leaving 7 bases between them. CDR3 protein: CAWTADYEQYF. Partial CDR3 DNA: TGTGCCTGGACGGCAGACTATGAACAGTAC. Using reference TRBV31 and TRBJ2-7 for the parts outside the CDR3, the full variable domain is AQTIHQWPVAEIKAVGSPLSLGCTIKGKSSPNLYWYWQATGGTLQQLFYSITVGQVESVVQLNLSASRPKDDQFILSTEKLLLSHSGFYLCAWTADYEQYFGPGTRLTVL.

Concerning this clone: Each gene name is a mouse one. The CDR3 here is CASSQGGYQDTQYF. Incomplete CDR3 DNA: TGTGCCAGCAGCCAAGGGGGGTACCAAGACACCCAGTAC. The chain is built from TRBV5 and TRBJ2-5; D is perhaps TRBD1 or TRBD2 (5 bases each). The read halts 1 residue ahead of the CDR3 end, with the missing end drawn from the germline J gene. The germline V and J ends were trimmed by 1 base and 1 base, with 6 bases remaining between them. The CDR3 has 14 amino acids. Germline V gene lookup returns CDR1 LGHNA and CDR2 YNLKQL (reference sequence).

Notes on this clone: Gene names follow the mouse nomenclature. The CDR3 DNA, read in part, is TGTGCCTGGAGTCTAGGGACTGGGGGTCAAAACACCTTGTAC. Translating it yields CAWSLGTGGQNTLY. The whole CDR3 protein is CAWSLGTGGQNTLYF. The chain joins TRBV31 to TRBJ2-4, with TRBD2 matching over 10 bases. The CDR3 extends 1 residue past the end of the read, so its final part is completed from the germline J gene. J gave up 1 base and V 0 bases, and 1 base lay outside the gene matches. The germline gives CDR1 GKSSPN, CDR2 SITVG. This CDR3 comprises 15 residues. Together with reference TRBV31 and TRBJ2-4, the CDR3 gives the full variable domain: AQTIHQWPVAEIKAVGSPLSLGCTIKGKSSPNLYWYWQATGGTLQQLFYSITVGQVESVVQLNLSASRPKDDQFILSTEKLLLSHSGFYLCAWSLGTGGQNTLYFGAGTRLSVL.

Turning to this clone: Germline and genes: mouse. Sequencing ends 1 residue short of the CDR3 end; the germline J gene provides the rest. The chain recombines TRBV23 with TRBJ2-1; the D call TRBD1 from the table was never checked on the DNA. This CDR3 is 15 amino acids long. The germline gives CDR1 KGHTA, CDR2 FQNQQP. CDR3 in amino acids: CSSSLIGTGDAEQFF. The CDR3 DNA, read in part, is TGCTCCAGCAGTCTCATAGGGACAGGGGACGCTGAGCAGTTC. The complete variable domain, with remaining parts taken from reference TRBV23 and TRBJ2-1, reads DAAVTQKPRYLIKMKGQEAEMKCIPEKGHTAVFWYQQKQSKELKFLIYFQNQQPLDQIDMVKERFSAVCPSSSLCSLGIRTCEAEDSALYLCSSSLIGTGDAEQFFGPGTRLTVL.

This clone rates as medium-sized (0.01 to 0.1%). The gene names given are mouse names. The CDR3 end falls 1 residue outside the read, so it is completed with the germline J gene. Other DNA sequences in the same sample also yield this CDR3. The rearrangement joins TRBV26 to TRBJ2-7, with 11 bases that match TRBD2. V dropped 4 bases and J dropped 4; count of bases not matched to a gene: 3. Germline lookup yields CDR1 KGHPV and CDR2 FQNQEV (reference sequence). The CDR3 extends over 14 amino acids. CDR3 sequence: CASSPDWGGYEQYF. The DNA read from the CDR3 is TGTGCCAGCAGTCCTGACTGGGGGGGATATGAACAGTAC.

A word on this clone: The genes and germline here are from mouse. Partial CDR3 DNA: TGTGCCAGCTCTCTCAAGAATTCCTATAATTCGCCCCTCTAC. Translation: CASSLKNSYNSPLY. In full, the CDR3 reads CASSLKNSYNSPLYF. The chain links TRBV12-1 to TRBJ1-6; D remains unclear. The read is 1 residue too short to cover the CDR3 end, so that end is filled in from the germline J gene. TRBJ1-6 is reported as an ORF; its role is uncertain. The CDR3 is 15 residues long. Per germline, CDR1 SGHSN and CDR2 HYEKVE. Trimming stripped 0 bases from V and 0 bases from J, with 5 bases between.

As concerns this clone: Genes and germline are mouse. Coverage ceases 1 residue before the CDR3 finishes, and the germline J gene fills in the end. The chain uses TRBV26 and TRBJ2-2; D is possibly TRBD1 (6 bases). The CDR3 length is 12 residues. Germline V lookup: CDR1 KGHPV, CDR2 FQNQEV (reference sequence). V was shortened by 6 bases and J by 5 bases, with 7 bases between the two germline ends. CDR3 sequence reads: CASSTGTGQLYF. Incomplete CDR3 DNA: TGTGCCAGCAGCACAGGGACCGGGCAGCTCTAC.

Notes on this clone: Gene names are the mouse ones. The DNA read from the CDR3 is TGTGCCAGCAGTTTACAGGGGGCGCGGCAAAACACCTTGTAC. It encodes CASSLQGARQNTLY. In full, the CDR3 is CASSLQGARQNTLYF. V and J are TRBV15 and TRBJ2-4; 8 bases are shared with TRBD1. The read falls 1 residue short of the CDR3 end, and the missing part is taken from the germline J gene. With V trimmed by 2 bases and J by 3 bases, 4 bases remained unmatched. The CDR3 runs to 15 residues. CDR1 is SGHND, CDR2 FRSKSL, per germline.

This clone has a handful of counts. The genes and germline here are from mouse. Read coverage stops 1 residue before the CDR3 terminus; the germline J gene supplies the remainder. This chain connects TRBV26 to TRBJ1-4; D ambiguous. V was clipped by 4 bases and J by 0 bases, with 6 bases between them. The CDR3 has 14 residues. Germline V gives CDR1 KGHPV, CDR2 FQNQEV (reference sequence). The DNA read from the CDR3 is TGTGCCAGCAGTCCGACAATTTCCAACGAAAGATTATTT. Amino acid sequence: CASSPTISNERLF. The whole CDR3 reads CASSPTISNERLFF. The variable domain in full, with the rest retrieved from reference TRBV26 and TRBJ1-4, is NSKVIQTPRYLVKGQGQKAKMRCIPEKGHPVVFWYQQNKNNEFKFLINFQNQEVLQQIDMTEKRFSAECPSNSPCSLEIQSSEAGDSALYLCASSPTISNERLFFGHGTKLSVL.

This clone was picked up a small number of times. The gene names given are mouse names. The CDR3 extends 1 residue past the end of the read, so its final part is completed from the germline J gene. V usage is TRBV16 and J usage is TRBJ2-7; D unclear. Germline CDR1 and CDR2: SGHSA and FRNQAP. Trimming took off 0 bases at V and 0 bases at J, with 6 bases between the two ends. This CDR3 has 14 residues. This CDR3 reads CASSLDTDSYEQYF. CDR3 DNA, as far as it was read: TGTGCAAGCAGCTTAGATACTGACTCCTATGAACAGTAC.

As for this clone: The genes and germline here are from mouse. The read gets to within 1 residue of the CDR3 end, and the germline J gene fills in the rest. The chain couples TRBV2 to TRBJ2-5; no clear D gene. The CDR3 runs to 13 residues. CDR1 and CDR2 from the germline V gene are LGHNA and YSYQKL. Trimming cost V 1 base and J 4 bases, with 6 bases left between them. CDR3 DNA (partial): TGTGCCAGCAGCCAAGCAAGGGAAGACACCCAGTAC. Its translation is CASSQAREDTQY. From start to end, the CDR3 is CASSQAREDTQYF.